Following are 28 T cell receptor beta chains from one sample sequenced in a study of neurological immune-mediated disorders. TCRdb processed the 5' RACE reads anew with MiXCR; each CDR3 protein has one entry. The sample includes 70,000 to 95,000 distinct CDR3 sequences, about a sixth of them seen just once. The sequencing sample was made of PBMCs. These receptors all stem from a middle-aged woman in good health.

Many counts were recorded for this clonotype. J is TRBJ1-5 and V is TRBV4-1, with 7 bases aligning to TRBD1. Germline trimming cut 3 bases from V and 7 bases from J; bases unmatched to any gene: 12. The CDR3 runs to 16 residues. CDR1 MGHRA and CDR2 YSYEKL come from the germline V gene. Written as DNA, the CDR3 is TGCGCCAGCAGCCATCACTACGTAAGGGGGCCGCAGCCCCAGCATTTT. As protein: CASSHHYVRGPQPQHF.

The table lists this clonotype with many counts. The J gene is TRBJ2-1, the V gene TRBV10-3; 8 bases fit TRBD2. Germline V CDR1 and CDR2: ENHRY, SYGVKD. The junction had 13 bases not matched to a gene; V was cut back by 7 bases and J by 5 bases. The CDR3 runs to 16 residues. CDR3 nucleotide sequence: TGTGCCATCACACCGGGACTAGGCCTTGTTGACAATGAGCAGTTCTTC. Protein: CAITPGLGLVDNEQFF.

The chain is built from TRBV6-1 and TRBJ2-7, with 9 bases identical to TRBD1. V was pared by 3 bases and J by 2 bases, with 5 bases of the junction left unmatched. The CDR3 spans 15 residues. The V gene's germline CDR1 is MNHNS and CDR2 SASEGT. CDR3 DNA: TGTGCCAGCAGTGAGGACAGGGGACTGCCCTACGAGCAGTACGTC. Protein: CASSEDRGLPYEQYV.

The table lists this clonotype with a few counts. V usage is TRBV7-2 and J usage is TRBJ1-2; 7 bases fit TRBD1. Per germline, CDR1 SGHTA and CDR2 FQGNSA. V dropped 10 bases and J dropped 4; count of bases not matched to a gene: 9. The CDR3 length is 13 residues. The CDR3 here is CATSTGLSYGYTF. In DNA form, the CDR3 reads TGTGCCACCTCGACAGGGTTGAGCTATGGCTACACCTTC.

This clonotype has at least ten counts. The rearrangement links TRBV28 to TRBJ2-5; D gene ambiguous. Between the trimmed V and J ends, which lost 8 bases and 7 bases, there was a span of 11 bases. Germline values: CDR1 MDHEN, CDR2 SYDVKM. The CDR3 extends over 11 amino acids. The CDR3 spells CASEADGTQYF. In DNA, the CDR3 is TGTGCCAGCGAGGCCGACGGGACCCAGTACTTC.

This clonotype was detected many times. This chain links TRBV4-3 with TRBJ2-2; 7 nucleotides agree with TRBD1. The length of the CDR3 is 17 residues. V shed 4 bases, J shed 5 bases, and the junction held 13 bases outside the gene matches. The germline V gene encodes CDR1 LGHNA and CDR2 YSLEER. The CDR3 sequence: CASSPKITGAGTGELFF. In DNA, the CDR3 is TGCGCCAGCAGCCCCAAGATTACAGGGGCCGGGACCGGGGAGCTGTTTTTT.

This clonotype was seen at least ten times. This rearrangement joins TRBV2 to TRBJ2-2, with TRBD2 identical over 9 bases. The CDR3 has 14 amino acids. The germline V gene encodes CDR1 SNHLY and CDR2 FYNNEI. Losses at the gene ends were 7 bases for V and 6 bases for J; bases not matched to a gene: 6. The CDR3 nucleotides read TGTGCCAGCACGACTAGCGGAGGATCCGGGGAGCTGTTTTTT. Amino acid sequence: CASTTSGGSGELFF.

On this clonotype itself: A read error may explain this, as a much larger clone is one base away. The rearrangement joins TRBV5-1 to TRBJ2-1, with D possibly TRBD1 on 6 matching bases. V was cut by 0 bases and J by 7 bases, with 11 bases left in between. CDR1 and CDR2 (germline): SGHRS, YFSETQ. The CDR3 totals 14 residues. The CDR3 protein is CASSLVQGTNEQFF. The CDR3 bases are TGCGCCAGCAGCTTGGTACAGGGTACAAATGAGCAGTTCTTC.

This clonotype has more than one count but fewer than ten. The chain joins TRBV15 to TRBJ1-1; perhaps TRBD1 as D (6 bases). Germline V gene data show CDR1 as LNHNV and CDR2 as YYDKDF (reference sequence). Between the trimmed V and J ends, which lost 2 bases and 0 bases, there was a span of 13 bases. The CDR3 totals 16 residues. CDR3 loop: CATSRRGGRLNTEAFF. Here the CDR3 DNA reads TGTGCCACCAGCAGACGGGGGGGGCGCTTGAACACTGAAGCTTTCTTT.

There are many counts of this clonotype. The CDR3 protein is CSVMIQGDTEAFF. CDR3 in DNA: TGCAGCGTTATGATACAGGGGGACACTGAAGCTTTCTTT. This chain links TRBV29-1 with TRBJ1-1, with TRBD1 matching 8 bases. Germline assignment: CDR1 SQVTM and CDR2 ANQGSEA. The CDR3 sequence is 13 residues long. V lost 5 bases and J lost 3; bases outside the gene matches: 5.

This clonotype appeared many times. The chain couples TRBV6-5 to TRBJ1-6; 7 bases agree with TRBD1. The germline V gene has CDR1 MNHEY and CDR2 SVGAGI. V dropped 6 bases and J dropped 5; count of bases not matched to a gene: 4. CDR3 length: 14 residues. As DNA, the CDR3 is TGTGCCAGCAGCCTGGGACAGCATAATTCACCCCTCCACTTT. It codes for CASSLGQHNSPLHF.

This clonotype appeared many times. V gene TRBV6-5 combines with J gene TRBJ1-2; D call uncertain. This CDR3 region has 16 residues. Germline-derived CDR1 and CDR2 are MNHEY and SVGAGI. Trimming took off 5 bases at V and 4 bases at J, with 20 bases between the two ends. The CDR3 DNA reads as TGTGCCAGCAGTAACACACGGCCTGACCGATCCTATGGCTACACCTTC. This sequence encodes CASSNTRPDRSYGYTF.

This clonotype has ten or more counts. The chain couples TRBV20-1 to TRBJ1-2; 8 bases agree with TRBD1. This CDR3 is built from 15 residues. Trimming cost V 0 bases and J 8 bases; bases outside gene matches: 11. Germline CDR1 and CDR2: DFQATT and SNEGSKA (reference sequence). CDR3 protein: CSARDYRGDSRGYTF. CDR3 nucleotide sequence: TGCAGTGCTAGAGATTACAGGGGGGATTCGCGGGGCTACACCTTC.

This clonotype showed up many times. V is TRBV6-1 and J is TRBJ2-1, with D possibly matching TRBD1 (6 bases). Germline V gives CDR1 MNHNS, CDR2 SASEGT. There are 15 residues in the CDR3. V shed 1 base and J shed 6 bases, with 13 bases lying between them. CDR3 sequence (DNA): TGTGCCAGCAGTGAAGAGCCACAGGGTACCAATGAGCAGTTCTTC. Its translation: CASSEEPQGTNEQFF.

This clonotype has a count of ten or more. This chain joins TRBV4-1 and TRBJ2-4; D not resolved. The CDR3 covers 15 residues. With 0 bases removed from V and 9 bases from J, the gap between germline ends came to 15 bases. In germline, CDR1 is MGHRA, CDR2 YSYEKL. CDR3 amino acids: CASSQDSTLHGIQYF. The CDR3 DNA sequence: TGCGCCAGCAGCCAAGACAGTACCCTCCATGGCATTCAGTACTTC.

This clonotype has ten or more counts. The CDR3 DNA follows: TGCAGTGTTTCGGGACTAGCGGGCGATAGCACAGATACGCAGTATTTT. This codes for CSVSGLAGDSTDTQYF. The chain has TRBV20-1 and TRBJ2-3; 12 nucleotides align to TRBD2. The CDR3 has 16 amino acids. Losses at the gene ends were 7 bases for V and 0 bases for J; bases not matched to a gene: 8. Germline CDR1 DFQATT, CDR2 SNEGSKA (reference sequence).

With regard to this clonotype: A single base separates this from a much larger clone, so it may be a read error. In nucleotides, the CDR3 is TGCGCCAGCAGCCAAGAATACAGGATACTATACAATGAGCAGTTCTTC. Translated, it gives CASSQEYRILYNEQFF. The chain employs TRBV4-1 and TRBJ2-1; tentatively, D is TRBD1 (5 bases). Deletions cut 0 bases from V and 4 bases from J, with 13 bases between. The germline gives CDR1 MGHRA, CDR2 YSYEKL. CDR3 length: 16 residues.

This clonotype was seen repeatedly, ten times or more. The chain combines TRBV6-5 with TRBJ1-5; D not resolved. The CDR3 has 14 residues. CDR1 is MNHEY, CDR2 SVGAGI, per germline. V was shortened by 0 bases and J by 7 bases, with 10 bases between the two germline ends. DNA for the CDR3: TGTGCCAGCAGTTACTCCTGGGAAGGCCAGCCCCAGCATTTT. It specifies CASSYSWEGQPQHF.

There are a few counts of this clonotype. This CDR3 reads CSVVRVTEAFF. The DNA for the CDR3 is TGCAGCGTTGTCAGGGTGACTGAAGCTTTCTTT. The chain is built from TRBV29-1 and TRBJ1-1; maybe TRBD1 (5 bases). Germline-derived CDR1 and CDR2 are SQVTM and ANQGSEA. Between the trimmed V and J ends, which lost 4 bases and 5 bases, there was a span of 8 bases. The CDR3 contains 11 residues.

This clonotype was counted between two and nine times. The chain combines TRBV2 with TRBJ2-1; TRBD1 agrees at 8 bases. Germline V CDR1 and CDR2: SNHLY, FYNNEI. CDR3 length equals 16 residues. V was pared by 0 bases and J by 9 bases, with 10 bases of the junction left unmatched. The CDR3 nucleotides are TGTGCCAGCAGTGAAGCGAGGGAGACAGGGGTAGGTGAGCAGTTCTTC. Its translation is CASSEARETGVGEQFF.

This clonotype was seen repeatedly, ten times or more. The chain is built from TRBV7-2 and TRBJ2-5; no firm D call. Looked up from germline, CDR1 is SGHTA and CDR2 is FQGNSA. V lost 1 base to trimming and J lost 1 base, with 7 bases between them. The CDR3 has 14 amino acids. The CDR3 loop reads CASSLVSFQETQYF. The DNA for the CDR3 is TGTGCCAGCAGCTTAGTATCGTTCCAAGAGACCCAGTACTTC.

In this sample, this clonotype turned up many times. The rearrangement links TRBV5-6 to TRBJ2-3, with 10 bases aligning to TRBD1. The V and J ends lost 4 bases and 2 bases, in that order; junction bases with no gene match: 7. CDR3 size: 16 residues. CDR1 is SGHDT, CDR2 YYEEEE, per germline. CDR3 region: CASSKTGGAPTDTQYF. The CDR3 DNA follows: TGTGCCAGCAGCAAGACAGGGGGCGCCCCCACAGATACGCAGTATTTT.

On this clonotype itself: An end of the junction does not agree with germline; a read error may underlie this. The rearrangement joins TRBV28 to TRBJ2-6; D uncertain. The germline gives CDR1 MDHEN, CDR2 SYDVKM. The CDR3 has 19 residues. The CDR3 spells CASSLWAGTQTSGSNVLTF. The CDR3 DNA follows: TGTGCCAGCAGTTTATGGGCAGGAACCCAAACTTCTGGGTCCAACGTCCTGACTTTC.

The sample holds many counts of this clonotype. The CDR3 loop is CASSPTGDNEQFF. The CDR3 DNA is TGTGCCAGCTCACCAACAGGCGACAATGAGCAGTTCTTC. The V call is TRBV18, the J call TRBJ2-1; TRBD1 is a possible D gene (5 bases). The CDR3 is 13 amino acids. Germline values: CDR1 KGHSH, CDR2 LQKENI. The V and J ends lost 2 bases and 5 bases respectively, with 7 bases between them.

The chain employs TRBV6-2 or TRBV6-3 and TRBJ1-5, with D possibly matching TRBD1 (6 bases). Germline CDR1 is MNHEY and CDR2 is SVGEGT. This CDR3 is 17 amino acids long. Deletions cut 6 bases from V and 1 base from J, with 19 bases between. CDR3 amino acids: CASSSARTGMSNQPQHF. The CDR3 coding sequence is TGTGCCAGCAGCTCCGCCCGTACAGGGATGAGCAATCAGCCCCAGCATTTT.

With respect to this clonotype: Given a much more abundant clone one base away, this may be a read error. The chain links TRBV25-1 to TRBJ2-2, with D perhaps TRBD1 or TRBD2 (5 bases each). Germline CDR1 reads MGHDK; CDR2 reads SYGVNS. V was trimmed by 2 bases and J by 9 bases, leaving 10 bases between them. The CDR3 is made up of 13 amino acids. The CDR3 here is CASSEGGTWELFF. The CDR3 DNA sequence: TGTGCCAGCAGTGAAGGGGGTACCTGGGAGCTGTTTTTT.

The chain combines TRBV20-1 with TRBJ1-6; unclear D gene. Germline CDR1 and CDR2: DFQATT and SNEGSKA (reference sequence). The CDR3 extends over 12 amino acids. Trimming stripped 6 bases from V and 11 bases from J, with 14 bases between. CDR3 loop: CSAKTGATPLHF. In nucleotides, the CDR3 is TGCAGTGCCAAGACGGGCGCGACACCCCTCCACTTT.

There are many counts of this clonotype. The chain employs TRBV5-1 and TRBJ2-4; D not resolved. Germline values: CDR1 SGHRS, CDR2 YFSETQ. This CDR3 region has 15 residues. Trimming cost V 0 bases and J 7 bases, with 14 bases left between them. CDR3 DNA: TGCGCCAGCAGCTTGGCGCGAACGCTGCGGAACATTCAGTACTTC. Encoded protein: CASSLARTLRNIQYF.